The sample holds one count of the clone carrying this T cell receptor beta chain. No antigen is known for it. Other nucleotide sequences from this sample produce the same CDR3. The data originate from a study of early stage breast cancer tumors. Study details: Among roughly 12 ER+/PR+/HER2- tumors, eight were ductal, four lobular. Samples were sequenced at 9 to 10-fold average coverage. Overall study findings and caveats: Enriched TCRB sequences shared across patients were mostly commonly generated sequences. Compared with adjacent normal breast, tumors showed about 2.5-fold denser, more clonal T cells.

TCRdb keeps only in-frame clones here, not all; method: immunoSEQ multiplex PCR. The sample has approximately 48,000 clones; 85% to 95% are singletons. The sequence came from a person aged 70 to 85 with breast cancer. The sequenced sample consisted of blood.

DNA for the CDR3: TGTGCCAGCTCACCCAATCAGGACAGGGGAGGCTACACCTTC. Protein: CASSPNQDRGGYTF. The chain combines TRBV18 with TRBJ1-2, with TRBD1 matching over 9 bases. There are 14 residues in the CDR3. Germline V gives CDR1 KGHSH, CDR2 LQKENI. V was pared by 3 bases and J by 8 bases, with 7 bases of the junction left unmatched.